This T cell receptor beta chain came from a study of Ad26.COV2.S vaccination and SARS-CoV-2 variants. Study-wide results and caveats: Reportedly, spike-specific CD8+ and CD4+ T cell responses achieved substantial breadth once vaccination had taken place.

Assay used: immunoSEQ multiplex PCR; TCRdb lists only in-frame clones, some missing. The sample includes roughly 500,000 clones, approximately 90% seen only once; the top ten take more than 10%. A note on this clone: What it recognizes is unknown.

The CDR3 is 18 residues long. V lost 5 bases, J lost 1 base, and 17 bases stayed unmatched. Germline CDR1 SGHNT, CDR2 YYREEE (reference sequence). Noted treatment: approximately 18 received Ad26.COV2.S at low or high dose, single or two shots; about 5 received placebo; per-sample allocation not given. The samples were gathered on day 63 after the first injection of vaccine or placebo. This chain connects TRBV5-4 to TRBJ1-2; 7 bases line up with TRBD1. The receptor was derived from a person between 18 and 65 years old who received the Ad26.COV2.S COVID-19 vaccine or a placebo. The source material was peripheral blood, sampled in a trial of Ad26.COV2.S vaccine versus placebo. The CDR3 reads CASRDMGGQDILNYGYTF. The CDR3, as DNA: TGTGCCAGCAGGGATATGGGTGGACAGGATATACTTAACTATGGCTACACCTTC.